The rows below give T cell receptor beta chains drawn from one sample of a study of OX40 agonist ivuxolimab in advanced cancers. The repertoire was sequenced with immunoSEQ multiplex PCR; TCRdb's copy has only in-frame clones and lacks some. The sample includes 33,000 or so clones, around 73% seen only once; the top ten take about 13%. The sample was CD4+ or CD8+ T cells sorted from blood, taken in a trial of the OX40 agonist ivuxolimab. The receptors were sampled from an adult with an advanced solid tumor such as melanoma, head and neck, liver or kidney cancer. CDR3s include the opening cysteine and the closing phenylalanine or tryptophan. The D gene is left open where the match is weak. Clone size, where shown, is once, few, many, or a class for clones that have expanded.

abundance | j_gene | v_gene | d_gene | CDR3aa | CDR3nt
- | TRBJ2-1 | TRBV7-9 | TRBD2 | CASRIGLAGAEQFF | TGTGCCAGCAGGATAGGGCTAGCGGGAGCTGAGCAGTTCTTC
- | TRBJ2-5 | TRBV10-3 | TRBD1 | CAIKRTGEETQYF | TGTGCCATCAAAAGGACAGGGGAAGAGACCCAGTACTTC
- | TRBJ2-5 | TRBV30 | - | CAWSVVLGETQYF | TGTGCCTGGAGTGTAGTCCTCGGCGAGACCCAGTACTTC
- | TRBJ2-5 | TRBV7-6 | - | CASSLGRQETQYF | TGTGCCAGCAGCTTAGGCAGGCAAGAGACCCAGTACTTC
- | TRBJ2-7 | TRBV18 | - | CASSPAAAYEQYF | TGTGCCAGCTCACCAGCGGCGGCCTACGAGCAGTACTTC
- | TRBJ1-1 | TRBV10-3 | - | CAISESVGSWEAFF | TGTGCCATCAGTGAGTCCGTAGGGAGTTGGGAAGCTTTCTTT
- | TRBJ2-1 | TRBV7-9 | - | CASRDRSSRYNEQFF | TGTGCCAGCAGGGATAGGTCCTCGAGGTACAATGAGCAGTTCTTC
once | TRBJ2-1 | TRBV4-1 | - | CASSQVSAPNEQFF | TGCGCCAGCAGCCAAGTTTCTGCTCCCAATGAGCAGTTCTTC
few | TRBJ1-2 | TRBV19 | - | CATREAGARDYGYTF | TGTGCCACCAGGGAAGCGGGGGCGCGGGACTATGGCTACACCTTC
- | TRBJ2-5 | TRBV5-4 | - | CASSIGRTKETQYF | TGTGCCAGCAGCATAGGACGGACGAAAGAGACCCAGTACTTC
- | TRBJ1-6 | TRBV5-6 | - | CASSLGYSDNSPLHF | TGTGCCAGCAGCTTGGGGTACAGCGATAATTCACCCCTCCACTTT
- | TRBJ2-5 | TRBV11-3 | TRBD1 | CASSLVGTGKETQYF | TGTGCCAGCAGCTTAGTGGGGACAGGGAAAGAGACCCAGTACTTC